This record looks at one TCR beta chain sequence and its context. Its antigen is not identified. The sample is drawn from a study of T cell responses to AZD1222 COVID-19 vaccine. Study overall: Second doses were pooled across both intervals (about 4 or about 12 weeks). Study-level results: The span of vaccine-associated CD4 TCRs extended across spike, with dominance at 160-218 and 743-854. White British ancestry dominated among donors, who included more females, and clonal diversity was possibly underestimated. Recipients of two AZD1222 doses showed rising Spike-specific TCR breadth and depth.

Per germline, CDR1 KGHSH and CDR2 LQKENI. With V trimmed by 3 bases and J by 1 base, 2 bases remained unmatched. CDR3 length: 15 amino acids. Measured with immunoSEQ multiplex PCR; TCRdb has only the in-frame clones, and not every one. The sample consists of 120,000 or so clones, 70% to 90% of them appearing once. Sample: peripheral blood, taken on day 0 of AZD1222 vaccination. This receptor was identified in an adult in good health. The J gene is TRBJ2-2, the V gene TRBV18; 7 bases align to TRBD1. CDR3 loop: CASSPGQQNTGELFF. In DNA form, the CDR3 reads TGTGCCAGCTCACCGGGACAGCAGAACACCGGGGAGCTGTTTTTT.